This TCR beta chain was sequenced for a study of cytomegalovirus exposure and HLA in healthy donors. Overall study: In an early release, HLA-typed donors contributed tens of millions of unique TCR sequences. General study points: A later analysis reportedly found that, within productive TCRs, an Asian-associated ancestry cluster had fewer N-insertions than the mean observed across the approximately 670 donors. Sequencing likely generated an artifact that appeared as a cluster of highly shared sequence variants. TRBV6-2, TRBV6-3 and some other V segments were excluded as indistinguishable.

Researchers ran the PCR with 60 Vbeta and 13 Jbeta primers. The assay was immunoSEQ multiplex PCR, and TCRdb's table has in-frame clones only and misses some. The sample holds fewer than 140,000 clones, 60% to 80% seen once. This clone showed up just a few times. What it binds is not known. Trimming took 6 bases from V and 1 from J, leaving 12 bases between them. This CDR3 is 14 amino acids long. The germline gives CDR1 MNHEY, CDR2 SVGAGI. The clonotype originates from a boy under 18 in good health and CMV-seronegative. Sequencing input: PBMCs. This chain links TRBV6-5 with TRBJ2-5; maybe TRBD1 (5 bases). CDR3 sequence: CASRLTAFQETQYF. The CDR3 coding sequence is TGTGCCAGCAGATTGACAGCCTTCCAAGAGACCCAGTACTTC.